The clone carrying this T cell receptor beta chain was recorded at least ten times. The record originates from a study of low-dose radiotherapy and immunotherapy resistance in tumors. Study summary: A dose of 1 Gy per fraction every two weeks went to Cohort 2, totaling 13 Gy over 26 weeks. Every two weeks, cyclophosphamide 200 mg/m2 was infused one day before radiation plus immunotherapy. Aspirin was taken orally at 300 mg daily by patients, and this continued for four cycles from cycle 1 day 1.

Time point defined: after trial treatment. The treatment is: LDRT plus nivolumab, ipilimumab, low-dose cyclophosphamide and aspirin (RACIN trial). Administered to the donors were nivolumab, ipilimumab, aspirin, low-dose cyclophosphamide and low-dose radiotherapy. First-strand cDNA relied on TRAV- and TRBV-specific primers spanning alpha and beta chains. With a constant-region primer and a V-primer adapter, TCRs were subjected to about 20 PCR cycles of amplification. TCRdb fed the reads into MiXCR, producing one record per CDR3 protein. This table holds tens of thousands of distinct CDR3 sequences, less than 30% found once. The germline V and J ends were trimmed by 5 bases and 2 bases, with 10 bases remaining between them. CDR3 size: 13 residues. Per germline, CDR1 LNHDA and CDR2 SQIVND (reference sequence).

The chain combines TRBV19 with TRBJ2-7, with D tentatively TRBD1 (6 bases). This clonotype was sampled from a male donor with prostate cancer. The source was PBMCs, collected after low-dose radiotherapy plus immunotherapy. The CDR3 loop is CASSGPGAYEQYF. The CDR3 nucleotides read TGTGCCAGTAGTGGTCCAGGGGCCTACGAGCAGTACTTC.